The 2 T cell receptor beta chains listed next were all sequenced from one sample in a study of blood T cell repertoires in COVID-19. Assay used: immunoSEQ multiplex PCR; TCRdb lists only in-frame clones, some missing. The data show approximately 200,000 clones, with under 85% seen just once and 17% held by the top ten. The sequenced sample was peripheral blood. The receptors were gathered from a man between 60 and 75 years old with active or convalescent COVID-19.

The gene calls are TRBV24-1 and TRBJ1-5; TRBD1 is a possible D gene (5 bases). Germline V gives CDR1 KGHDR, CDR2 SFDVKD. Trimming left V 4 bases short and J 6 bases short, with 21 bases between. The CDR3 is made up of 17 amino acids. As DNA, the CDR3 is TGTGCCACCAGTGACCCGAGGAGGGGAGGTGAGAGTCAGCCCCAGCATTTT. Amino acid sequence: CATSDPRRGGESQPQHF.

The chain carries TRBV7-9 and TRBJ1-2; no firm D call. CDR3 length: 15 residues. The germline V gene has CDR1 SEHNR and CDR2 FQNEAQ (reference sequence). The V and J ends lost 5 bases and 2 bases respectively, with 15 bases between them. The CDR3 bases are TGTGCCAGCAGCCCCCGAGGCGACGGAAACTATGGCTACACCTTC. Amino acid sequence: CASSPRGDGNYGYTF.